A selection of T cell receptor beta chains follows, all from one sample in a study of T and B cells in COVID-19 patients. Via MiXCR, TCRdb re-called the multiplex PCR reads, giving one row per CDR3 protein. The sample includes roughly 13,000 distinct CDR3 sequences, roughly 28% of them seen just once. Sequenced input: blood. The origin of the receptors is a human donor who had recovered from COVID-19. The CDR3 runs from the conserved cysteine through the conserved F or W. The D gene is left open where the match is weak. A row's size may be missing; if present it is once, few, many or a size class.

d_call	j_call	clone_size	v_call	cdr3_nt	cdr3_aa
TRBD1	TRBJ1-2	few	TRBV5-1	TGCGCCAGCAGCAGAAGACAGGGGGACAACTATGGCTACACCTTC	CASSRRQGDNYGYTF
TRBD1	TRBJ1-4	-	TRBV5-1	TGCGCCAGCAGCTTGACCGGGACAGCAAATAATGAAAAACTGTTTTTT	CASSLTGTANNEKLFF
-	TRBJ2-7	medium-sized	TRBV29-1	TGCAGCGTTGAAGGGACAGATTACTACGAGCAGTACTTC	CSVEGTDYYEQYF
-	TRBJ2-5	few	TRBV6-1	TGTGCCAGCAGTACCCCTCGACAGGTTCGGACCCAGTACTTC	CASSTPRQVRTQYF
TRBD1	TRBJ2-1	medium-sized	TRBV5-6	TGTGCCAGCAGCTTAGCCGGGACAGACAATGAGCAGTTCTTC	CASSLAGTDNEQFF
TRBD1	TRBJ1-1	few	TRBV12-3/TRBV12-4	TGTGCCAGCAGCCCGCGGACAGGGGGCTACGGAGCTTTCTTT	CASSPRTGGYGAFF
TRBD2	TRBJ2-5	-	TRBV5-4	TGTGCCCTTATGAAGCGGGAGGGGATCGAAGGAGAGACCCAGTACTTC	CALMKREGIEGETQYF
TRBD1	TRBJ1-1	-	TRBV20-1	TGCAGTGCTAGAGGCGCAGGGGGAACTGAAGCTTTCTTT	CSARGAGGTEAFF
-	TRBJ1-5	many	TRBV15	TGTGCCACCAGCGGAACAGGGACACCCGCTAGCAATCAGCCCCAGCATTTT	CATSGTGTPASNQPQHF
-	TRBJ1-2	few	TRBV7-9	TGTGCCAGCAGCCCGCATATGAGTGGTGGCTACACCTTC	CASSPHMSGGYTF
-	TRBJ2-4	-	TRBV20-1	TGCAGTGCTAGGGCGGGGAGAGGAGGAGAAAACATTCAGTACTTC	CSARAGRGGENIQYF
-	TRBJ1-4	-	TRBV20-1	TGCAGTGCTAGGGACATCGCGGAGAGGGGGGAAAAACTGTTTTTT	CSARDIAERGEKLFF
TRBD1	TRBJ1-5	-	TRBV5-4	TGTGCCAGCAGCCCCGGACAGGGTCGGAATCAGCCCCAGCATTTT	CASSPGQGRNQPQHF
-	TRBJ2-2	few	TRBV20-1	TGCAGTACGACGGGGGAATTCGGGGAGCTGTTTTTT	CSTTGEFGELFF
-	TRBJ2-6	-	TRBV21-1	TGTGCCAGCAGCTCCCCGCCTCGGTACTCTGGGGCCAACGTCCTGACTTTC	CASSSPPRYSGANVLTF
-	TRBJ2-3	-	TRBV27	TGTGCCAGCAGCCCCCCAGCGGGCAACACAGATACGCAGTATTTT	CASSPPAGNTDTQYF
-	TRBJ2-3	medium-sized	TRBV19	TGTGCCAGTAGTCGGAAAGGGACGATAACAGATACGCAGTATTTT	CASSRKGTITDTQYF
-	TRBJ2-7	-	TRBV5-8	TGTGCCAGCAGCCCCGGGTCATTTTCGTACGAGCAGTACTTC	CASSPGSFSYEQYF
TRBD1	TRBJ2-7	medium-sized	TRBV19	TGTGCCAGTAGCCCCGGGACAGGGGGCTACGAGCAGTACTTC	CASSPGTGGYEQYF
-	TRBJ1-2	-	TRBV5-1	TGCGCCAGCTCGGACACCTCCTATGGCTACACCTTC	CASSDTSYGYTF
-	TRBJ1-4	few	TRBV12-3/TRBV12-4	TGTGCCAGCAGTTTAACTCTTGCAGGAACTAATGAAAAACTGTTTTTT	CASSLTLAGTNEKLFF
-	TRBJ1-5	-	TRBV21-1	TGTGCCAGCAGCAAAGTGTCTAGGCAGCCCCAGCATTTT	CASSKVSRQPQHF
TRBD2	TRBJ2-3	medium-sized	TRBV19	TGTGCCAGTAGTCCGGCCCTAGCGGGATACACAGATACGCAGTATTTT	CASSPALAGYTDTQYF
TRBD1	TRBJ1-1	-	TRBV20-1	TGCAGTGCGCGGACAGGCCGAGGCACTGAAGCTTTCTTT	CSARTGRGTEAFF
-	TRBJ1-5	many	TRBV15	TGTGCCACCAGCCGTCGGTCCTCACGGAATCAGCCCCAGCATTTT	CATSRRSSRNQPQHF
-	TRBJ2-5	many	TRBV18	TGTGCCAGCTCACCCGGCGGATCCCAAGAGACCCAGTACTTC	CASSPGGSQETQYF
-	TRBJ1-2	medium-sized	TRBV11-1	TGTGCCAGCAGCTTGGCAGGGCCGGGCTATGGCTACACCTTC	CASSLAGPGYGYTF
-	TRBJ2-3	-	TRBV7-2	TGTGCCAGCAGCTTAACCTTCGTCAGGTCCACAGATACGCAGTATTTT	CASSLTFVRSTDTQYF
TRBD1	TRBJ1-5	few	TRBV15	TGTGCCACCAGCAGAGACCGAAGGGGGACAGTCAATCAGCCCCAGCATTTT	CATSRDRRGTVNQPQHF
-	TRBJ2-5	many	TRBV13	TGTGCCAGCAGCTTAGGACAGACGAGGGAGACCCAGTACTTC	CASSLGQTRETQYF
-	TRBJ2-1	few	TRBV5-4	TGTGCCAGCAGCTTGCGGGGGCCCTCTTCGAATGAGCAGTTCTTC	CASSLRGPSSNEQFF
-	TRBJ2-1	medium-sized	TRBV19	TGTGCCAGTAGTATAGATCGAAGGGGGGCGGGTGAGCAGTTCTTC	CASSIDRRGAGEQFF
-	TRBJ2-3	-	TRBV5-1	TGCGCCAGCAGCTTGCACAGTAGCACAGATACGCAGTATTTT	CASSLHSSTDTQYF
-	TRBJ2-5	many	TRBV6-5	TGTGCCAGCAGTCGGGAGGGGGCGAGGGTAGAGACCCAGTACTTC	CASSREGARVETQYF
TRBD1	TRBJ2-1	-	TRBV6-1	TGTGCCAGCAGCCAGGACAGGGGGAACTACAATGAGCAGTTCTTC	CASSQDRGNYNEQFF
-	TRBJ2-3	-	TRBV5-1	TGCGCCAGCAGTCCCCTCCCAGGGCCAGCGGCGGGCATCCCCCCGGATACGCAGTATTTT	CASSPLPGPAAGIPPDTQYF